This TCR beta chain is drawn from a study of shared clonotypes between healthy human individuals. Study-level points and caveats: Clonotypes not shared had lower generation probabilities than those common to all four donors.

Worth noting for this clone: Its antigen remains unknown. This CDR3 is also generated by other DNA sequences in the sample.

Profiled with immunoSEQ multiplex PCR; TCRdb holds only in-frame clones, not every one. This sample carries around 2,000,000 clones, 85% to 95% of them seen once, and the ten largest clones take 0.1% to 0.15%. Trimming removed 6 bases at V and 1 base at J, with 9 bases between. The CDR3 runs to 13 residues. CDR1 SNHLY and CDR2 FYNNEI come from the germline V gene. The sequenced sample was naive CD4+ T cells sorted from blood. Subset of the sample: CD45RA+ positively selected. The chain is built from TRBV2 and TRBJ1-2, with D possibly matching TRBD1 (5 bases). The TCR sequence derives from a man younger than 30 in good health. The CDR3 sequence is CASRGDGNYGYTF. In DNA, the CDR3 is TGTGCCAGCAGAGGGGACGGTAACTATGGCTACACCTTC.